One and the same sample provided the 24 T cell receptor beta chains below, sequenced in a study of post-analysis software for immune sequencing data. Overall study findings and caveats: Included in a set of five TRBV segments more frequent in patients than controls were TRBV5-6, TRBV5-1 and TRBV20-1.

Unique molecular identifiers were carried by the TCR beta cDNA libraries. MiXCR, run by TCRdb on the PCR reads, gives a single entry per CDR3 protein. This table has hundreds of thousands of distinct CDR3 sequences, around 50% appearing once. These receptors lack a known antigen. Sequenced sample: blood. The receptors originated from a girl between 10 and 17 years old with multiple sclerosis.

The chain joins TRBV18 to TRBJ2-1, with D possibly TRBD2 on 7 matching bases. The CDR3 is made up of 14 amino acids. The V and J ends lost 2 bases and 8 bases respectively, with 13 bases between them. Germline CDR1 is KGHSH and CDR2 is LQKENI. CDR3 sequence (DNA): TGTGCCAGCTCACCATCGCAGGGGAGGGATGAGCAGTTCTTC. Protein product: CASSPSQGRDEQFF. The full variable domain, its missing parts supplied by reference TRBV18 and TRBJ2-1, is NAGVMQNPRHLVRRRGQEARLRCSPMKGHSHVYWYRQLPEEGLKFMVYLQKENIIDESGMPKERFSAEFPKEGPSILRIQQVVRGDSAAYFCASSPSQGRDEQFFGPGTRLTVL.

V is TRBV29-1 and J is TRBJ2-7; D remains unclear. V was pared by 6 bases and J by 2 bases, with 14 bases between. CDR1 SQVTM and CDR2 ANQGSEA come from the germline V gene. The length of the CDR3 is 13 residues. CDR3 residues: CSVAASLTYEQYF. The CDR3 bases are TGCAGCGTCGCTGCTAGTTTGACCTACGAGCAGTACTTC.

The chain joins TRBV9 to TRBJ2-1; TRBD1 agrees at 7 bases. Per germline, CDR1 SGDLS and CDR2 YYNGEE. This CDR3 is built from 16 residues. V trimming: 3 bases; J trimming: 9 bases; junction bases outside the gene matches: 15. CDR3 amino acids: CASSAQTGSVRGEQFF. In DNA form, the CDR3 reads TGTGCCAGCAGCGCCCAGACAGGGTCCGTTCGGGGTGAGCAGTTCTTC.

The chain links TRBV6-6 to TRBJ1-1, with D hard to call. V lost 6 bases and J 0 bases, leaving 11 bases between the germline ends. Germline CDR1 is MNHNY and CDR2 is SVGAGI (reference sequence). This CDR3 is built from 14 residues. The CDR3 loop is CASSFREMNTEAFF. The CDR3 nucleotides read TGTGCCAGCAGCTTCCGGGAGATGAACACTGAAGCTTTCTTT.

The rearrangement joins TRBV5-6 to TRBJ1-2, with D perhaps TRBD1 (6 bases). CDR3 length: 15 residues. Germline V gene sequence: CDR1 SGHDT, CDR2 YYEEEE. V was trimmed by 0 bases and J by 4 bases, leaving 13 bases between them. DNA of the CDR3: TGTGCCAGCAGCTTGGATGGCAGGGGCTCCTATGGCTACACCTTC. It specifies CASSLDGRGSYGYTF.

In this sample, this clonotype turned up a few times. The rearrangement uses TRBV27 and TRBJ1-2, with D hard to call. Germline V lookup: CDR1 MNHEY, CDR2 SMNVEV (reference sequence). Trimming left V 5 bases short and J 4 bases short, with 11 bases between. The CDR3 covers 13 residues. The CDR3 bases are TGTGCCAGCAGTCCGGCAGCACCCTATGGCTACACCTTC. It codes for CASSPAAPYGYTF.

This clonotype was recorded a few times. The chain recombines TRBV29-1 with TRBJ2-7; 7 nucleotides match TRBD1. V was pared by 4 bases and J by 2 bases, with 8 bases of the junction left unmatched. CDR3 length equals 14 residues. Germline-derived CDR1 and CDR2 are SQVTM and ANQGSEA. The CDR3 spells CSVGMGTAAYEQYF. CDR3 DNA sequence: TGCAGCGTTGGAATGGGGACAGCCGCCTACGAGCAGTACTTC.

The rearrangement uses TRBV20-1 and TRBJ2-1, with 7 positions matching TRBD1. The CDR3 loop spans 13 amino acids. Per germline, CDR1 DFQATT and CDR2 SNEGSKA (reference sequence). Trimming took 6 bases from V and 10 from J; bases not matched to a gene: 12. In DNA form, the CDR3 reads TGCAGTGCAACCGCGACAGGGATTGGCGAGCAGTTCTTC. Translation: CSATATGIGEQFF.

The V and J genes are TRBV20-1 and TRBJ2-5; D not resolved. The ends were cut back, 5 bases at V and 1 base at J, with 23 bases in the middle. Germline CDR1 is DFQATT and CDR2 is SNEGSKA (reference sequence). The length of the CDR3 is 17 residues. CDR3 bases: TGCAGTGCTCGCTCCACGGGCGAGAATATAGGCCAAGAGACCCAGTACTTC. As protein: CSARSTGENIGQETQYF.

The chain recombines TRBV18 with TRBJ2-1; 11 bases are a match to TRBD2. With V trimmed by 2 bases and J by 4 bases, 13 bases remained unmatched. The CDR3 is 19 amino acids. The germline gives CDR1 KGHSH, CDR2 LQKENI. The chain's CDR3 is CASSPWITSGRLDYNEQFF. The CDR3 DNA reads as TGTGCCAGCTCACCATGGATCACTAGCGGGAGACTGGATTACAATGAGCAGTTCTTC.

The rearrangement links TRBV29-1 to TRBJ2-3; D may be TRBD1 (5 bases). From germline, CDR1 is SQVTM and CDR2 ANQGSEA. The CDR3 is made up of 13 amino acids. Trimming took off 5 bases at V and 6 bases at J, with 15 bases between the two ends. The CDR3 bases are TGCAGCGTTTTGGCAGGGCCAGAGGATACGCAGTATTTT. It is translated as CSVLAGPEDTQYF.

The rearrangement joins TRBV10-2 to TRBJ1-2, with D possibly matching TRBD1 (6 bases). In germline, CDR1 is WSHSY, CDR2 SAAADI. V was trimmed by 1 base and J by 1 base, leaving 7 bases between them. The CDR3 has 14 amino acids. In nucleotides, the CDR3 is TGCGCCAGCAGTGAGTGGGGGCGTAACTATGGCTACACCTTC. It encodes CASSEWGRNYGYTF.

In its sample, this clonotype was seen a few times. The rearrangement joins TRBV20-1 to TRBJ2-7; 8 bases agree with TRBD1. Trimming at V came to 4 bases and at J to 2 bases, leaving 7 bases not matched to a gene. Germline CDR1 is DFQATT and CDR2 is SNEGSKA (reference sequence). There are 14 residues in the CDR3. The CDR3 loop reads CSATWTGRPYEQYF. CDR3 nucleotides: TGCAGTGCTACCTGGACAGGGCGCCCCTACGAGCAGTACTTC.

J is TRBJ2-7 and V is TRBV20-1; 10 positions match TRBD2. The V segment lost 5 bases and the J segment 3 bases; nucleotides outside the gene matches: 10. Germline assignment: CDR1 DFQATT and CDR2 SNEGSKA (reference sequence). The CDR3 is 15 amino acids. CDR3 residues: CSAGRPSGRVYEQYF. In DNA form, the CDR3 reads TGCAGTGCTGGAAGGCCTAGCGGGAGAGTCTACGAGCAGTACTTC.

This clonotype was detected a few times. The chain couples TRBV12-3 or TRBV12-4 to TRBJ2-5, with D unclear. Trimming shortened V by 3 bases and J by 4 bases, and 6 bases separated the two germline ends. The CDR3 extends over 12 amino acids. The CDR3 spells CASSFGLETQYF. CDR3 in DNA: TGTGCCAGCAGTTTTGGCTTAGAGACCCAGTACTTC.

In its sample, this clonotype was seen once. The chain employs TRBV11-2 and TRBJ1-2, with D uncertain. The ends were cut back, 1 base at V and 6 bases at J, with 6 bases in the middle. Germline V gene lookup returns CDR1 SGHAT and CDR2 FQNNGV. The CDR3 contains 12 residues. The CDR3 coding sequence is TGTGCCAGCAGCTTAGTCTCGCATGGCTACACCTTC. Amino acid sequence: CASSLVSHGYTF.

This clonotype appeared a few times. The chain is built from TRBV7-3 and TRBJ2-5, with 7 bases aligning to TRBD1. CDR1 SGHTA and CDR2 FQGTGA come from the germline V gene. The CDR3 runs to 14 residues. Trimming removed 6 bases from V and 2 bases from J; junction bases left unmatched: 6. The CDR3 bases are TGTGCCAGCAGTCCAGACAGGGAGCAAGAGACCCAGTACTTC. Translated: CASSPDREQETQYF.

CDR3 amino acids: CASSPADALGPQYF. In nucleotides, the CDR3 is TGTGCCAGCTCACCTGCCGACGCATTAGGACCGCAGTATTTT. The V gene is TRBV18, the J gene TRBJ2-3; no clear D gene. The CDR3 is 14 residues long. V shed 3 bases and J shed 10 bases, with 17 bases lying between them. Germline V gene lookup returns CDR1 KGHSH and CDR2 LQKENI. The whole variable domain, remainder taken from reference TRBV18 and TRBJ2-3, is NAGVMQNPRHLVRRRGQEARLRCSPMKGHSHVYWYRQLPEEGLKFMVYLQKENIIDESGMPKERFSAEFPKEGPSILRIQQVVRGDSAAYFCASSPADALGPQYFGPGTRLTVL.

This clonotype has more than one count but fewer than ten. This chain joins TRBV6-5 and TRBJ1-2, with TRBD1 identical over 7 bases. From germline, CDR1 is MNHEY and CDR2 SVGAGI. V lost 4 bases, J lost 0 bases, and 5 bases stayed unmatched. This CDR3 contains 15 residues. DNA for the CDR3: TGTGCCAGCAGTTCACCGGGACAGACTAACTATGGCTACACCTTC. It specifies CASSSPGQTNYGYTF.

The chain couples TRBV2 to TRBJ1-5, with a possible D match to TRBD1 (5 bases). V lost 5 bases and J lost 2, with 13 bases in between. This CDR3 has 15 amino acids. CDR1 is SNHLY and CDR2 is FYNNEI in the germline V gene. This chain's CDR3 is CASSTAQGGNQPQHF. The CDR3 coding sequence is TGTGCCAGCAGTACCGCCCAGGGAGGCAATCAGCCCCAGCATTTT.

V usage is TRBV2 and J usage is TRBJ2-1; D possibly corresponds to TRBD2 (5 bases). Deletions cut 3 bases from V and 3 bases from J, with 12 bases between. The V gene's germline CDR1 is SNHLY and CDR2 FYNNEI. CDR3 size: 15 residues. This CDR3 reads CASSEQTTSYNEQFF. The CDR3 region has the DNA TGTGCCAGCAGTGAGCAGACTACCAGCTACAATGAGCAGTTCTTC. Full variable domain (remainder filled in from reference TRBV2 and TRBJ2-1): EPEVTQTPSHQVTQMGQEVILRCVPISNHLYFYWYRQILGQKVEFLVSFYNNEISEKSEIFDDQFSVERPDGSNFTLKIRSTKLEDSAMYFCASSEQTTSYNEQFFGPGTRLTVL.

V is TRBV5-5 and J is TRBJ1-2; no clear D. The CDR3 has 17 residues. With 3 bases removed from V and 3 bases from J, the gap between germline ends came to 21 bases. Germline V lookup: CDR1 SGHKS, CDR2 YYEKEE (reference sequence). The CDR3 bases are TGTGCCAGCAGCTCATGGACTGGCCTGATGTGGGACTATGGCTACACCTTC. Its protein product is CASSSWTGLMWDYGYTF.

The J gene is TRBJ2-5, the V gene TRBV15; maybe TRBD2 (5 bases). Per germline, CDR1 LNHNV and CDR2 YYDKDF (reference sequence). The CDR3 length is 16 residues. With 2 bases removed from V and 1 base from J, the gap between germline ends came to 14 bases. CDR3 DNA: TGTGCCACCAGCAGATCTACCCGAGGGCTCCAAGAGACCCAGTACTTC. Protein product: CATSRSTRGLQETQYF.

The V gene is TRBV5-5, the J gene TRBJ1-5, with D unresolved. The CDR3 extends over 17 amino acids. The germline gives CDR1 SGHKS, CDR2 YYEKEE (reference sequence). The germline V and J ends were trimmed by 4 bases and 1 base, with 18 bases remaining between them. CDR3 nucleotides: TGTGCCAGCAGCCCCTCTCTGGGAATGGGGAGCAATCAGCCCCAGCATTTT. It translates to CASSPSLGMGSNQPQHF.